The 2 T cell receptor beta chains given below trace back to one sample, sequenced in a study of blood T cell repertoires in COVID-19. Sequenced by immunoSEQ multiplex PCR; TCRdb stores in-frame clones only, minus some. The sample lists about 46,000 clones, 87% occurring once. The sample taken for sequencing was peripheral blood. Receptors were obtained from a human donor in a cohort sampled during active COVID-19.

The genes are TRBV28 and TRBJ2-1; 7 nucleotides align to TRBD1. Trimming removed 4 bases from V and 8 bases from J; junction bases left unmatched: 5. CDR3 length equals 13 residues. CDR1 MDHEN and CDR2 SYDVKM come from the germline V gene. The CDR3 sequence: CASSSTGVHEQFF. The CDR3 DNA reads TGTGCCAGCAGTTCCACAGGGGTCCATGAGCAGTTCTTC. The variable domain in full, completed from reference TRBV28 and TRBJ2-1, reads DVKVTQSSRYLVKRTGEKVFLECVQDMDHENMFWYRQDPGLGLRLIYFSYDVKMKEKGDIPEGYSVSREKKERFSLILESASTNQTSMYLCASSSTGVHEQFFGPGTRLTVL.

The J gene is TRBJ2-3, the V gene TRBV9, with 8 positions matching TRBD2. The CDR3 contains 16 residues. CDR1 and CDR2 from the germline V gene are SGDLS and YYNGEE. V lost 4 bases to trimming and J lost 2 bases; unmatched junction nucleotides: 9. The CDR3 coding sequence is TGTGCCAGCAGCCCCAGGATAGCGGGGTCCACAGATACGCAGTATTTT. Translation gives CASSPRIAGSTDTQYF.